This TCR beta chain derives from a study of shared clonotypes between healthy human individuals. Study outcomes and limitations: Clonotypes that were shared across a handful of donors made up around 5% of naive CD4 clonotypes. Non-shared clonotypes displayed generation probabilities falling below those of clonotypes present in all four donors. Even with large depth, rarefaction showed that sorted-subset sequencing was incomplete.

V lost 5 bases to trimming and J lost 5 bases, with 10 bases between them. The germline V gene has CDR1 WNHNN and CDR2 SYGVQD (reference sequence). The CDR3 runs to 13 residues. In the case of this clone: Its antigen remains unidentified. Other DNA sequences in this specimen translate into the identical CDR3.

Clones were read by immunoSEQ multiplex PCR, and TCRdb kept only the in-frame ones, dropping some. The table has over a million clones, nearly 99% seen once. The sequence was collected from a man aged 25-45 years in good health. Material for sequencing was naive CD4+ T cells sorted from blood. The sample's subset: CD45RA+ positively selected. This chain links TRBV10-1 with TRBJ2-1; D is perhaps TRBD1 (5 bases). CDR3 region: CASSLSGNNEQFF. The DNA for the CDR3 is TGCGCCAGCAGTCTTTCAGGGAACAATGAGCAGTTCTTC.